This T cell receptor beta chain comes out of a study of CD8 T cells in Susac syndrome. Peripheral blood CD8+ and CD4+ T cells were profiled by TCR beta sequencing. The study used treatment-naive patients who had stable or active relapsing-remitting disease as multiple sclerosis controls. TEMRA cells were FACS-enriched, with CD8+ and CD4+ T cells isolated negatively. The authors reverse transcribed 0.5 to 1 ug RNA with random hexamers. Amplification of the TCR beta CDR3 was carried out by immunoSEQ multiplex PCR, which spanned a total of 54 Vbeta and 13 Jbeta segments. Using its own MiXCR run on the immunoSEQ multiplex PCR reads, TCRdb lists one record per CDR3 protein. The sample lists around 180,000 distinct CDR3 sequences, almost 96% occurring once. The sequence was collected from a human donor with multiple sclerosis. The sequenced sample was CD4+ T cells from PBMCs.

The CDR3 nucleotides read TGCGCCAGCAGCCATACCGGGACCCCAAATTACAATGAGCAGTTCTTC. Encoded protein: CASSHTGTPNYNEQFF. This chain connects TRBV4-1 to TRBJ2-1; D possibly uses TRBD1 or TRBD2 (5 bases each). V lost 3 bases, J lost 4 bases, and 16 bases lay in between. Germline V gives CDR1 MGHRA, CDR2 YSYEKL. The CDR3 length is 16 residues.